The TCR beta chain under discussion was sequenced for a study of CD8+CD57+ T cells in acquired aplastic anemia. On the study more broadly: CD4+ and CD8+ cells, once sorted, gave DNA averaging roughly 3.2 ug.

This clonotype was seen repeatedly, ten times or more. Genomic DNA provided the template from which TCR beta VDJ and CDR3 profiles were obtained. One entry per CDR3 protein, called by TCRdb with MiXCR from the reads. The sample lists about 170,000 distinct CDR3 sequences; approximately 40% were seen once. This CDR3 region has 17 residues. Per germline, CDR1 MGHRA and CDR2 YSYEKL. The germline V and J ends were trimmed by 1 base and 3 bases, with 18 bases remaining between them. The sequence came from a human donor in good health. Sequenced material: sorted CD4+, CD8+, or CD8+CD57+ T cells (not recorded which) from PBMCs. The chain has TRBV4-1 and TRBJ1-1; no definite D call. The CDR3: CASSQGPVDALHTEAFF. The CDR3 DNA reads as TGCGCCAGCAGCCAAGGGCCGGTTGATGCGTTACACACTGAAGCTTTCTTT.